The sequence of this T cell receptor beta chain was determined in a study of Ad26.COV2.S vaccination and SARS-CoV-2 variants. Trimming pared 7 bases from V and 6 bases from J, leaving 15 bases between. Germline V CDR1 and CDR2: MDHEN, SYDVKM. The CDR3 has 13 residues. Sequenced by immunoSEQ multiplex PCR; TCRdb stores in-frame clones only, minus some. Found here are around 450,000 clones, 80% to 95% of them singletons; the top ten hold under 4.5%. Comment on this clone: Its antigen is unknown.

Study-level results: The authors reported substantial breadth in spike-specific CD8+ and CD4+ T cell responses after vaccination.

Treatment specified: about 20 received Ad26.COV2.S at low or high dose, single or two shots; 5 received placebo; per-sample allocation not given. It was on day 63 after the first vaccine or placebo injection that samples were taken. The sequence derives from a person aged 18 to 65 who received the Ad26.COV2.S COVID-19 vaccine or a placebo. The gene calls are TRBV28 and TRBJ1-1; D not resolved. Specimen: peripheral blood, collected in a trial of Ad26.COV2.S vaccine versus placebo. The CDR3 DNA follows: TGTGCCAGCACCTATACAGCTGGGGCTGAAGCTTTCTTT. Protein product: CASTYTAGAEAFF.